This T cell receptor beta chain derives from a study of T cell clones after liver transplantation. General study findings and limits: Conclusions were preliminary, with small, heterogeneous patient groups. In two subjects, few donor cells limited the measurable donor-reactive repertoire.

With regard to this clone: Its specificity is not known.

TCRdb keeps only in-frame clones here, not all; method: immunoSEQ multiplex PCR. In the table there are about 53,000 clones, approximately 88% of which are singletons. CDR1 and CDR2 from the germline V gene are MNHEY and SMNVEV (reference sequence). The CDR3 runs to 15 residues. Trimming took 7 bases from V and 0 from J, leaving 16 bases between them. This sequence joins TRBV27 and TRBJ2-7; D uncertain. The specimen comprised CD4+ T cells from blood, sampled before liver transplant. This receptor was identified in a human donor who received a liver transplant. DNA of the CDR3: TGTGCCAGCACCCTAGACAAGGGAAACTCCTACGAGCAGTACTTC. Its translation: CASTLDKGNSYEQYF.